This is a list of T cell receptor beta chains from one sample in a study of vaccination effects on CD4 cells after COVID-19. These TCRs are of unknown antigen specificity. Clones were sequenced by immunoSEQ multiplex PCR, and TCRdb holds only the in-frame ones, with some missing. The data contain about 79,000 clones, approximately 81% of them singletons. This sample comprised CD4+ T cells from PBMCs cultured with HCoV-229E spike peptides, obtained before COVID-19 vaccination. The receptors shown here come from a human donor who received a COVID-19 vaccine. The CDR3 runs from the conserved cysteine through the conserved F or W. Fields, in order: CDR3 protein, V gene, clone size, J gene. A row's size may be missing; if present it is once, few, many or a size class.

CDR3: CASSQSTRATGELFF
V: TRBV4-3
size: NA
J: TRBJ2-2

CDR3: CASSTPDRIYGYTF
V: TRBV6-2/TRBV6-3
size: NA
J: TRBJ1-2

CDR3: CAWSPLAVITDTQYF
V: TRBV30
size: NA
J: TRBJ2-3

CDR3: CAWSAGGKTEAFF
V: TRBV30
size: NA
J: TRBJ1-1

CDR3: CASSSGAGANVLTF
V: TRBV2
size: NA
J: TRBJ2-6

CDR3: CASSKTDTQYF
V: TRBV12-3/TRBV12-4
size: NA
J: TRBJ2-3

CDR3: CAISSTGGTGELFF
V: TRBV10-3
size: NA
J: TRBJ2-2

CDR3: CASSQRRGGTDTQYF
V: TRBV19
size: NA
J: TRBJ2-3

CDR3: CASSLVRQDTQYF
V: TRBV18
size: NA
J: TRBJ2-3

CDR3: CSASGGQETQYF
V: TRBV20-1
size: once
J: TRBJ2-5

CDR3: CASRRHGLEKETQYF
V: TRBV7-9
size: NA
J: TRBJ2-5